The rows below give T cell receptor beta chains drawn from one sample of a study of PD-1 blockade in classical Hodgkin lymphoma. The table came from immunoSEQ multiplex PCR; TCRdb's copy has only in-frame clones and leaves some out. The table lists tens of thousands of clones, 82% of them singletons, with about 9.9% in the top ten. Sequenced material: peripheral blood mononuclear cells (PBMCs), taken before the second cycle of nivolumab. All receptors come from a human donor with classical Hodgkin lymphoma. CDR3s include the opening cysteine and the closing phenylalanine or tryptophan. Fields, in order: D gene, J gene, clone size, V gene, CDR3 DNA, CDR3 protein. A D gene is named only where the DNA matches it firmly. Rows give clone size only sometimes, using once, few, many, or a class for an expanded clone.

D gene: -; J gene: TRBJ1-6; clone size: -; V gene: TRBV27; CDR3 DNA: TGTGCCAGCAGTTTAGAGGGCAGGAGTAATTCACCCCTCCACTTT; CDR3 protein: CASSLEGRSNSPLHF
D gene: -; J gene: TRBJ2-5; clone size: -; V gene: TRBV2; CDR3 DNA: TGTGCCAGCAGGTCGGAGGGAGAGACCCAGTACTTC; CDR3 protein: CASRSEGETQYF
D gene: -; J gene: TRBJ1-2; clone size: -; V gene: TRBV7-2; CDR3 DNA: TGTGCCAGCAGCAACAACAGGGCTGGCTACACCTTC; CDR3 protein: CASSNNRAGYTF
D gene: -; J gene: TRBJ2-5; clone size: -; V gene: TRBV14; CDR3 DNA: TGTGCCAGCAGCCAAGCCCAGAAGAGCTCTAAAGAGACCCAGTACTTC; CDR3 protein: CASSQAQKSSKETQYF
D gene: -; J gene: TRBJ1-4; clone size: -; V gene: TRBV19; CDR3 DNA: TGTGCCAGTAGTATAGACCCAACCTGGGCTAATGAAAAACTGTTTTTT; CDR3 protein: CASSIDPTWANEKLFF
D gene: TRBD1; J gene: TRBJ2-1; clone size: -; V gene: TRBV4-3; CDR3 DNA: TGCGCCAGCAGCCAAGACCGACAGGGAATCGCGGAAAATGAGCAGTTCTTC; CDR3 protein: CASSQDRQGIAENEQFF
D gene: TRBD2; J gene: TRBJ2-5; clone size: -; V gene: TRBV9; CDR3 DNA: TGTGCCAGCAGCTACAGCGGGGAAGAGACCCAGTACTTC; CDR3 protein: CASSYSGEETQYF
D gene: -; J gene: TRBJ2-1; clone size: -; V gene: TRBV18; CDR3 DNA: TGTGCCAGCTCACAGGAACCGAGCTCCTACAATGAGCAGTTCTTC; CDR3 protein: CASSQEPSSYNEQFF
D gene: -; J gene: TRBJ1-2; clone size: -; V gene: TRBV7-3; CDR3 DNA: TGTGCCAGCAGCTACCAAGGCGGAAAAGGCTACACCTTC; CDR3 protein: CASSYQGGKGYTF
D gene: -; J gene: TRBJ2-5; clone size: -; V gene: TRBV6-5; CDR3 DNA: TGTGCCAGCAGTTACTCAGACGGGGGCGAAGAGACCCAGTACTTC; CDR3 protein: CASSYSDGGEETQYF
D gene: -; J gene: TRBJ2-4; clone size: -; V gene: TRBV16; CDR3 DNA: TGTGCCAGCAGCCAACCAGTATCCCAAAACATTCAGTACTTC; CDR3 protein: CASSQPVSQNIQYF
D gene: -; J gene: TRBJ2-1; clone size: once; V gene: TRBV7-9; CDR3 DNA: TGTGCCAGCAGCTTACTCAGCGGGCGGTACAATGAGCAGTTCTTC; CDR3 protein: CASSLLSGRYNEQFF
D gene: TRBD2; J gene: TRBJ2-2; clone size: -; V gene: TRBV15; CDR3 DNA: TGTGCCACCAGACGGGCGGCGGGAGTGAACACCGGGGAGCTGTTTTTT; CDR3 protein: CATRRAAGVNTGELFF
D gene: -; J gene: TRBJ1-4; clone size: -; V gene: TRBV6-5; CDR3 DNA: TGTGCCAGCAGTTACTCGGGAGAGGGGACGGAAAAACTGTTTTTT; CDR3 protein: CASSYSGEGTEKLFF
D gene: TRBD1; J gene: TRBJ1-3; clone size: -; V gene: TRBV5-6; CDR3 DNA: TGTGCCAGCAGCTTTACAGGGGACCCTGGAAACACCATATATTTT; CDR3 protein: CASSFTGDPGNTIYF
D gene: -; J gene: TRBJ1-1; clone size: -; V gene: TRBV19; CDR3 DNA: TGTGCCAGTAGCCTCTTAGGGGGCACTGAAGCTTTCTTT; CDR3 protein: CASSLLGGTEAFF
D gene: -; J gene: TRBJ2-4; clone size: -; V gene: TRBV11-2; CDR3 DNA: TGTGCCAGCAGCTTAGCCGGGGGCATTCAGTACTTC; CDR3 protein: CASSLAGGIQYF
D gene: TRBD2; J gene: TRBJ2-1; clone size: -; V gene: TRBV9; CDR3 DNA: TGTGCCAGCAGCGCTAGCGGGGGTTCAGTTGAGCAGTTCTTC; CDR3 protein: CASSASGGSVEQFF
D gene: -; J gene: TRBJ2-3; clone size: -; V gene: TRBV5-4; CDR3 DNA: TGTGCCAGCAGTCAACCCGGATCCAGCGGAACAGATACGCAGTATTTT; CDR3 protein: CASSQPGSSGTDTQYF
D gene: TRBD2; J gene: TRBJ2-3; clone size: -; V gene: TRBV28; CDR3 DNA: TGTGCCAGCACTAGCGGGGGGGCTGGCACAGATACGCAGTATTTT; CDR3 protein: CASTSGGAGTDTQYF
D gene: TRBD1; J gene: TRBJ1-1; clone size: -; V gene: TRBV6-1; CDR3 DNA: TGTGCCAGCAGTGAAGAAGGATACCGGGACAGGAACACTGAAGCTTTCTTT; CDR3 protein: CASSEEGYRDRNTEAFF
D gene: -; J gene: TRBJ2-5; clone size: -; V gene: TRBV6-5; CDR3 DNA: TGTGCCAGCACCCACAGGGTCGAAATGGAGACCCAGTACTTC; CDR3 protein: CASTHRVEMETQYF
D gene: -; J gene: TRBJ2-2; clone size: medium-sized; V gene: TRBV2; CDR3 DNA: TGTGCCAGCACACCCGCGAACACCGGGGAGCTGTTTTTT; CDR3 protein: CASTPANTGELFF
D gene: -; J gene: TRBJ1-2; clone size: -; V gene: TRBV6-4; CDR3 DNA: TGTGCCAGCAGTGACTCGATGAGGGCCTATGGCTACACCTTC; CDR3 protein: CASSDSMRAYGYTF
D gene: TRBD1; J gene: TRBJ2-2; clone size: -; V gene: TRBV7-2; CDR3 DNA: TGTGCCAGCAGCTCCGACAGGGGGCGCGTCACCGGGGAGCTGTTTTTT; CDR3 protein: CASSSDRGRVTGELFF
D gene: -; J gene: TRBJ1-5; clone size: once; V gene: TRBV2; CDR3 DNA: TGTGCCAGCAGTGAGGGGCAACGGGGCAATCAGCCCCAGCATTTT; CDR3 protein: CASSEGQRGNQPQHF
D gene: -; J gene: TRBJ2-5; clone size: -; V gene: TRBV27; CDR3 DNA: TGTGCCAGCAGTTTAAGGGGATCGAGGGAGACCCAGTACTTC; CDR3 protein: CASSLRGSRETQYF
D gene: TRBD1; J gene: TRBJ1-2; clone size: -; V gene: TRBV5-1; CDR3 DNA: TGCGCCAGCAGCCCCTTAACAGGGGGTAATACCCTTAACTATGGCTACACCTTC; CDR3 protein: CASSPLTGGNTLNYGYTF
D gene: -; J gene: TRBJ2-7; clone size: -; V gene: TRBV4-1; CDR3 DNA: TGCGCCAGCAGCCAAGTCAACAGCGAGCAGTACTTC; CDR3 protein: CASSQVNSEQYF
D gene: -; J gene: TRBJ2-2; clone size: -; V gene: TRBV12-5; CDR3 DNA: TGTGCTAGTGGCTTGAGGGCCTTGGGGGCCTCTCAGAACACCGGGGAGCTGTTTTTT; CDR3 protein: CASGLRALGASQNTGELFF
D gene: -; J gene: TRBJ2-1; clone size: -; V gene: TRBV6-1; CDR3 DNA: TGTGCCAGCAATAGTGGAGGGATGGGGAATGAGCAGTTCTTC; CDR3 protein: CASNSGGMGNEQFF
D gene: -; J gene: TRBJ1-2; clone size: -; V gene: TRBV28; CDR3 DNA: TGTGCCAGCAGTTACGGGGCCGGGGTGGGCGGCTACACCTTC; CDR3 protein: CASSYGAGVGGYTF
D gene: -; J gene: TRBJ2-7; clone size: -; V gene: TRBV29-1; CDR3 DNA: TGCAGCGTTGTGGGCAGCCCTCCCGACTACGAGCAGTACTTC; CDR3 protein: CSVVGSPPDYEQYF
D gene: TRBD2; J gene: TRBJ2-5; clone size: -; V gene: TRBV5-1; CDR3 DNA: TGCGCCAGCAGCCCAGGACTAGCGGGCTCCCAAGAGACCCAGTACTTC; CDR3 protein: CASSPGLAGSQETQYF
D gene: -; J gene: TRBJ2-7; clone size: few; V gene: TRBV19; CDR3 DNA: TGTGCCAGTAGTATTTGGGGGAATACTTACCAATCCTACGAGCAGTACTTC; CDR3 protein: CASSIWGNTYQSYEQYF
D gene: -; J gene: TRBJ2-5; clone size: -; V gene: TRBV28; CDR3 DNA: TGTGCCAGCAGTTTAGCGGGGGCCCCAGAGACCCAGTACTTC; CDR3 protein: CASSLAGAPETQYF
D gene: -; J gene: TRBJ1-4; clone size: -; V gene: TRBV19; CDR3 DNA: TGTGCCAGTAAAATAGCAGCCATGTCGACTAATGAAAAACTGTTTTTT; CDR3 protein: CASKIAAMSTNEKLFF
D gene: -; J gene: TRBJ2-7; clone size: -; V gene: TRBV11-2; CDR3 DNA: TGTGCCAGCCGAGGCAGCGGATACACCGAGCAGTACTTC; CDR3 protein: CASRGSGYTEQYF
D gene: -; J gene: TRBJ2-1; clone size: -; V gene: TRBV6-1; CDR3 DNA: TGTGCCAGCACCCTGGACATATACAATGAGCAGTTCTTC; CDR3 protein: CASTLDIYNEQFF
D gene: TRBD1; J gene: TRBJ1-1; clone size: -; V gene: TRBV7-3; CDR3 DNA: TGTGCCAGCAACGGACAGGGGAACACTGAAGCTTTCTTT; CDR3 protein: CASNGQGNTEAFF
D gene: TRBD1; J gene: TRBJ1-5; clone size: -; V gene: TRBV19; CDR3 DNA: TGTGCCAGTAGGTCGGACAGGGGGCAGCCCCAGCATTTT; CDR3 protein: CASRSDRGQPQHF
D gene: -; J gene: TRBJ2-3; clone size: -; V gene: TRBV10-1; CDR3 DNA: TGCGCCAGCAGTGGTTTTGAGGCGGGCCTAGGGGATACGCAGTATTTT; CDR3 protein: CASSGFEAGLGDTQYF
D gene: TRBD2; J gene: TRBJ2-1; clone size: -; V gene: TRBV19; CDR3 DNA: TGTGCCAGTAGTATAACCCGGGGGGGATACAATGAGCAGTTCTTC; CDR3 protein: CASSITRGGYNEQFF
D gene: TRBD1; J gene: TRBJ1-2; clone size: -; V gene: TRBV5-6; CDR3 DNA: TGTGCCAGCAGCTTTACCGACAGGGGAGGTGGCTACACCTTC; CDR3 protein: CASSFTDRGGGYTF
D gene: TRBD2; J gene: TRBJ2-3; clone size: once; V gene: TRBV9; CDR3 DNA: TGTGCCAGCAGCGTACGGCTAGCGGGGGCCACAGATACGCAGTATTTT; CDR3 protein: CASSVRLAGATDTQYF
D gene: -; J gene: TRBJ1-5; clone size: once; V gene: TRBV5-1; CDR3 DNA: TGCGCCAGCAGCTTAGAGGGGCAGCAAAATCAGCCCCAGCATTTT; CDR3 protein: CASSLEGQQNQPQHF